This T cell receptor (beta chain) is from a study of blood T cell repertoires in COVID-19. Study information: T cells, B-cell-depleted T cells, or PBMCs provided the cDNA or gDNA that served as material.

Authors' analysis steps: Quantification of nucleated cells was approximated via reference gene primer amplification. Repertoires were generated with immunoSEQ multiplex PCR, while TCRdb's copy carries only in-frame clones and drops some. The V and J calls and clone size come from that table; D and trimming were worked out from the DNA. There are 270,000 or so clones in the sample; less than 90% occur only once, and about an eighth lies in the top ten. The CDR3 loop spans 14 amino acids. The germline gives CDR1 LNHDA, CDR2 SQIVND (reference sequence). V gave up 6 bases and J gave up 2 bases, with 12 bases separating them.

The sample comprised peripheral blood. The chain links TRBV19 to TRBJ2-3; the D gene is possibly TRBD2 (5 bases). The clonotype comes from a human donor in a cohort sampled during active COVID-19. CDR3 in amino acids: CASRTEALTDTQYF. The CDR3 DNA reads as TGTGCCAGTAGAACGGAGGCCCTCACAGATACGCAGTATTTT.